This T cell receptor beta chain originates from a study of T cells in Graves' hyperthyroidism and ophthalmopathy. Findings and limits, study-wide: Ophthalmopathy was predicted by the model a median of approximately 6 months ahead of onset. Expanded thyroid clonotypes (above 0.001) were mostly also found in blood.

With regard to this clonotype: Antigen unknown.

The V gene's germline CDR1 is SGHVS and CDR2 FQNEAQ. J lost 11 bases, V lost 5 bases, and 9 bases had no gene match. The CDR3 has 14 residues. Diagnostic assessment was based on clinical symptoms, serum thyroxine and TRAb, thyroid ultrasound and orbital computed tomography. 9 to 10 ml fresh peripheral blood yielded the PBMCs. Researchers took RNA transcripts and amplified the TCR beta CDR3 regions from them. In the first-round RT-PCR of the TCR CDR3, the HTBI primer set was used. TCRdb independently ran MiXCR on the multiplex PCR reads; one entry per CDR3 protein. The repertoire holds about 690,000 distinct CDR3 sequences, with roughly 17% as singletons.

Sequenced sample: blood. The chain is built from TRBV7-8 and TRBJ1-6; 7 bases line up with TRBD1. This receptor was identified in a middle-aged man with Graves' hyperthyroidism. The CDR3 sequence: CASSTGDSGAPLHF. The CDR3 region has the DNA TGTGCCAGCAGCACGGGGGACAGCGGCGCACCCCTCCACTTT.